The T cell receptor (beta chain) under discussion was sequenced for a study of T cell responses to AZD1222 COVID-19 vaccine. This clone was seen only once. Using immunoSEQ multiplex PCR, the repertoire was profiled, and TCRdb retains in-frame clones only, with some absent. The repertoire holds approximately 110,000 clones, 75% to 90% seen once, with just under 4.5% in the top ten. Germline loops: CDR1 SGHVS, CDR2 FNYEAQ. The V end was cut by 5 bases, the J end by 0 bases, with 17 bases between. This CDR3 region has 18 residues. This clonotype was obtained from an adult who received the AZD1222 COVID-19 vaccine. The source material was peripheral blood, sampled 28 days after the second AZD1222 dose. The chain is built from TRBV7-6 and TRBJ1-6, with a weak D call TRBD1 (5 bases). The CDR3 reads CASSPTGHSSSYNSPLHF. The CDR3 DNA reads as TGTGCCAGCAGCCCAACCGGACACTCGAGCTCCTATAATTCACCCCTCCACTTT.